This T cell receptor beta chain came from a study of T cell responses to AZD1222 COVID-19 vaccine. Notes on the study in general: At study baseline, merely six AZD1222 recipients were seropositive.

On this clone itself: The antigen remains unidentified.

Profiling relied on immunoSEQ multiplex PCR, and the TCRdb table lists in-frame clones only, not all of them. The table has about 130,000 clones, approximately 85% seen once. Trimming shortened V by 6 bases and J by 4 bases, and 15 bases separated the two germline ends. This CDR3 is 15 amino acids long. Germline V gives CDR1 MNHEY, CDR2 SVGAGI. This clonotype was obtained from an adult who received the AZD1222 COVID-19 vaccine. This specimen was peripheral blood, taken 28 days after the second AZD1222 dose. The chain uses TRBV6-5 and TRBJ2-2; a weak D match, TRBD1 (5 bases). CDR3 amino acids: CASRGRGRGTGELFF. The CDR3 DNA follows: TGTGCCAGCAGGGGAAGGGGTCGTGGCACCGGGGAGCTGTTTTTT.